This T cell receptor (beta chain) was recorded in a study of CD8+ T cells in alopecia areata. Extraction and reverse transcription of RNA yielded cDNA as the sequencing template. Profiled with immunoSEQ multiplex PCR; TCRdb holds only in-frame clones, not every one. Among some 130,000 clones, roughly 52% were seen once, and the ten largest hold 15% to 20%. V was trimmed by 8 bases and J by 0 bases, leaving 11 bases between them. Per germline, CDR1 MNHEY and CDR2 SVGAGI. The length of the CDR3 is 13 residues. Concerning this clone: Its antigen remains unknown.

Overall study findings and caveats: With one nonresponder, baseline CD8+ expansion's link to response remains uncertain. Scalp clonality and expanded CD8+ clones among the top 100 showed significant decreases with tofacitinib.

Sample treatment: oral pan-JAK inhibitor, 5-10 mg twice daily. The gene calls are TRBV6-5 and TRBJ2-7; possibly TRBD1 or TRBD2 for D (5 bases each). This receptor was identified in a human donor with alopecia areata. The sample here was CD8+ T cells sorted from blood, taken at week 4, from a patient treated with tofacitinib. In nucleotides, the CDR3 is TGTGCCAGCCTCGGGGCAGACTCCTACGAGCAGTACTTC. Protein product: CASLGADSYEQYF.